The 16 T cell receptor beta chains below come from one sample, sequenced in a study of blood T cell repertoires in COVID-19 (dated by TCRdb to the early 2020s). Libraries were prepared through the immunoSEQ multiplex PCR assay. The clones in this table, taken by TCRdb from immuneACCESS, are in-frame only. Not every clone is retained; where verified, under half of the shortfall comes from an unresolved V gene, and the cause of the rest is unknown. This sample holds approximately 460,000 clones; approximately 89% were observed only once. The biggest ten clones account for approximately 0.9% of the sample. Sequenced input: peripheral blood. The receptor source for this set is a man aged 18 to 29 with COVID-19, enrolled during active disease.

The chain carries TRBV7-2 and TRBJ2-7; the match to TRBD1 covers 8 bases. V gave up 5 bases and J gave up 0 bases; unmatched junction bases: 6. Germline CDR1 and CDR2: SGHTA and FQGNSA. The CDR3 consists of 15 residues. CDR3 sequence: CASSATGTGSYEQYF. CDR3 in DNA: TGTGCCAGCAGCGCGACCGGGACAGGCTCCTACGAGCAGTACTTC.

V is TRBV9 and J is TRBJ2-3, with 7 positions matching TRBD1. Per germline, CDR1 SGDLS and CDR2 YYNGEE. CDR3 length: 17 amino acids. V dropped 4 bases and J dropped 4; count of bases not matched to a gene: 15. CDR3 nucleotides: TGTGCCAGCAGCCCCCAAAGGGGGCAAGGTTTGGCAGATACGCAGTATTTT. This codes for CASSPQRGQGLADTQYF.

In DNA, the CDR3 is TGTGCCAGCAGCCCTCTAGGGAGGGATACGCAGTATTTT. Amino acids: CASSPLGRDTQYF. V gene TRBV7-9 combines with J gene TRBJ2-3, with D perhaps matching TRBD2 (6 bases). Trimming removed 5 bases at V and 6 bases at J, with 12 bases between. This CDR3 has 13 amino acids. Germline V gene sequence: CDR1 SEHNR, CDR2 FQNEAQ (reference sequence).

This clone occurred a few times. V is TRBV10-2 and J is TRBJ1-6; possible D gene TRBD1, 6 bases. The CDR3 runs to 14 residues. The V gene lost 5 bases and the J gene lost 8 bases, with 13 bases spanning the gap. Germline CDR1 WSHSY, CDR2 SAAADI. CDR3 in amino acids: CASSYRDRYSPLHF. The DNA for the CDR3 is TGCGCCAGCAGTTACAGGGATAGGTATTCACCCCTCCACTTT.

This chain uses TRBV19 with TRBJ1-1; no firm D call. V was shortened by 6 bases and J by 2 bases, with 10 bases between the two germline ends. This CDR3 contains 13 residues. The V gene's germline CDR1 is LNHDA and CDR2 SQIVND (reference sequence). This CDR3 reads CASSPILNTEAFF. In DNA form, the CDR3 reads TGTGCCAGTAGCCCGATCCTAAACACTGAAGCTTTCTTT.

This chain connects TRBV7-9 to TRBJ2-7; no clear D. V lost 5 bases and J lost 0, with 14 bases in between. Germline assignment: CDR1 SEHNR and CDR2 FQNEAQ (reference sequence). The CDR3 consists of 15 residues. The CDR3, as DNA: TGTGCCAGCAGCCCGTCGGCAGGCTACTCCTACGAGCAGTACTTC. It codes for CASSPSAGYSYEQYF. The full variable domain, in which reference TRBV7-9 and TRBJ2-7 provide the parts outside the CDR3, is DTGVSQNPRHKITKRGQNVTFRCDPISEHNRLYWYRQTLGQGPEFLTYFQNEAQLEKSRLLSDRFSAERPKGSFSTLEIQRTEQGDSAMYLCASSPSAGYSYEQYFGPGTRLTVT.

A note on this clone: The identical CDR3 is also encoded by other nucleotide sequences in the sample. The gene calls are TRBV19 and TRBJ1-5; D gene unclear. V shed 1 base and J shed 4 bases, with 8 bases lying between them. The CDR3 has 14 amino acids. Germline V gives CDR1 LNHDA, CDR2 SQIVND (reference sequence). The CDR3 region has the DNA TGTGCCAGTAGTATAGGGCACCGAAATCAGCCCCAGCATTTT. This codes for CASSIGHRNQPQHF.

This clone turned up a few times. The chain uses TRBV18 and TRBJ2-7; 13 bases fit TRBD2. The CDR3 has 15 amino acids. Germline V CDR1 and CDR2: KGHSH, LQKENI. J lost 5 bases, V lost 6 bases, and 7 bases had no gene match. CDR3 loop: CASSSPTSGRNEQYF. The DNA for the CDR3 is TGTGCCAGCTCCAGTCCGACTAGCGGGAGGAACGAGCAGTACTTC.

Here the CDR3 reads CASSEIFRQTSYEQYF. The CDR3 nucleotides are TGCGCCAGCAGCGAAATCTTCCGACAGACCTCCTACGAGCAGTACTTC. The chain links TRBV10-1 to TRBJ2-7; D is perhaps TRBD1 (5 bases). This CDR3 spans 16 amino acids. Germline V lookup: CDR1 WNHNN, CDR2 SYGVQD (reference sequence). V was trimmed by 6 bases and J by 0 bases, leaving 18 bases between them.

The chain joins TRBV3-1 (or the pseudogene TRBV3-2) to TRBJ2-1; maybe TRBD2 (6 bases). Germline V CDR1 and CDR2: LGHDT, YNNKEL (reference sequence). V shed 5 bases and J shed 0 bases, with 11 bases lying between them. The CDR3 totals 15 residues. CDR3 coding DNA: TGTGCCAGCAGCTGGGACTTCAGCTCCTACAATGAGCAGTTCTTC. This translates into CASSWDFSSYNEQFF.

This clone was detected a few times. This chain uses TRBV27 with TRBJ1-2; the match to TRBD1 covers 10 bases. J was trimmed by 4 bases and V by 3 bases; bases with no gene match: 5. Per the germline V gene, CDR1 is MNHEY and CDR2 is SMNVEV (reference sequence). The CDR3 has 15 amino acids. CDR3 nucleotides: TGTGCCAGCAGTTTGGGGACAGGGGAAGTCTATGGCTACACCTTC. Translation: CASSLGTGEVYGYTF.

The CDR3, as DNA: TGTGCCAGCAGTGAAGAAGCGCTAGCGGGGTGGGGAGGGGCCCAGTACTTC. It codes for CASSEEALAGWGGAQYF. This chain links TRBV2 with TRBJ2-5; TRBD2 agrees at 9 bases. This CDR3 has 17 residues. CDR1 and CDR2 from the germline V gene are SNHLY and FYNNEI. Trimming removed 1 base from V and 9 bases from J; junction bases left unmatched: 15.

The gene calls are TRBV29-1 and TRBJ2-7; possibly TRBD1 for D (6 bases). The V end was cut by 7 bases, the J end by 1 base, with 8 bases between. CDR1 and CDR2 from the germline V gene are SQVTM and ANQGSEA. This CDR3 spans 11 amino acids. The CDR3 here is CSAGQSYEQYF. The DNA of the CDR3 is TGCAGCGCTGGACAGTCCTACGAGCAGTACTTC.

The V gene is TRBV6-5, the J gene TRBJ1-2; maybe TRBD1 (5 bases). The V gene's germline CDR1 is MNHEY and CDR2 SVGAGI. There are 14 residues in the CDR3. Trimming took off 4 bases at V and 1 base at J, with 10 bases between the two ends. The CDR3 coding sequence is TGTGCCAGCAGTTCTCGCCAGGGTAACTATGGCTACACCTTC. Its translation is CASSSRQGNYGYTF.

This clone was recorded many times. The chain uses TRBV7-2 and TRBJ1-5; 9 bases fit TRBD1. Germline V gene lookup returns CDR1 SGHTA and CDR2 FQGNSA. The CDR3 extends over 16 amino acids. V was pared by 5 bases and J by 0 bases, with 5 bases of the junction left unmatched. The CDR3 protein is CASSAQTGGSNQPQHF. CDR3 bases: TGTGCCAGCAGCGCACAGACAGGGGGTAGCAATCAGCCCCAGCATTTT.

This chain uses TRBV19 with TRBJ1-1; D unresolved. The CDR3 has 14 residues. With 9 bases removed from V and 1 base from J, the gap between germline ends came to 15 bases. CDR1 and CDR2 (germline): LNHDA, SQIVND (reference sequence). The CDR3 loop is CASQYGSTNTEAFF. The CDR3 coding sequence is TGTGCCAGCCAATACGGGTCAACGAACACTGAAGCTTTCTTT. Drawing the rest from reference TRBV19 and TRBJ1-1, the complete variable domain is DGGITQSPKYLFRKEGQNVTLSCEQNLNHDAMYWYRQDPGQGLRLIYYSQIVNDFQKGDIAEGYSVSREKKESFPLTVTSAQKNPTAFYLCASQYGSTNTEAFFGQGTRLTVV.